The 24 T cell receptor beta chains below all came from one sample that was sequenced in a study of shared clonotypes between healthy human individuals. Using immunoSEQ multiplex PCR, the repertoire was profiled, and TCRdb retains in-frame clones only, with some absent. The sample records some 2.1 million clones, 90% to 95% being singletons. Positive CCR7 selection of CD45RO-negative cells yielded the naive CD8 cells, and terminally differentiated effector memory CD45RA+ cells were excluded. Sequencing used naive CD8+ T cells from PBMCs. Source of these receptors: a man aged 18 to 29 in good health. Some clones in this sample may be carry-over from other donors' samples.

This clone was observed a handful of times. The sample has other DNA sequences that encode this CDR3 too. V gene TRBV9 combines with J gene TRBJ2-2; D remains ambiguous. V lost 0 bases and J lost 1, with 4 bases in between. Germline values: CDR1 SGDLS, CDR2 YYNGEE. This CDR3 comprises 14 residues. The CDR3 DNA follows: TGTGCCAGCAGCGTAGCCGGGAACACCGGGGAGCTGTTTTTT. Protein: CASSVAGNTGELFF. The full variable domain, its missing parts supplied by reference TRBV9 and TRBJ2-2, is DSGVTQTPKHLITATGQRVTLRCSPRSGDLSVYWYQQSLDQGLQFLIQYYNGEERAKGNILERFSAQQFPDLHSELNLSSLELGDSALYFCASSVAGNTGELFFGEGSRLTVL.

Remarks on this clone: Sequence at one end of the junction differs from germline and may be a read error. The chain combines TRBV7-3 with TRBJ2-5; D could derive from TRBD1 or TRBD2 (5 bases each). Per the germline V gene, CDR1 is SGHTA and CDR2 is FQGTGA. The length of the CDR3 is 15 residues. This chain's CDR3 is CASSLTRGLGETQYF. In DNA form, the CDR3 reads TGTGCCAGCAGCCTAACTCGGGGCCTTGGGGAGACCCAGTACTTC.

The chain couples TRBV15 to TRBJ1-4, with D tentatively TRBD1 (5 bases). Germline V CDR1 and CDR2: LNHNV, YYDKDF (reference sequence). This CDR3 contains 16 residues. Trimming removed 6 bases from V and 3 bases from J, with 17 bases in between. The CDR3 here is CATSPPPRGPNEKLFF. As DNA, the CDR3 is TGTGCCACCAGTCCCCCCCCGAGGGGTCCTAATGAAAAACTGTTTTTT.

J is TRBJ1-4 and V is TRBV4-3; tentatively, D is TRBD1 (5 bases). In germline, CDR1 is LGHNA, CDR2 YSLEER. CDR3 length equals 18 residues. The V and J ends lost 0 bases and 0 bases respectively, with 14 bases between them. The CDR3 region is CASSQDRLLGATNEKLFF. Here the CDR3 DNA reads TGCGCCAGCAGCCAAGATCGTCTTTTAGGGGCAACTAATGAAAAACTGTTTTTT.

Only a few counts were recorded for this clone. Other DNA sequences of this sample code for an identical CDR3. This chain joins TRBV27 and TRBJ1-1, with no clear D. This CDR3 spans 14 amino acids. Deletions cut 5 bases from V and 0 bases from J, with 10 bases between. The germline V gene encodes CDR1 MNHEY and CDR2 SMNVEV (reference sequence). The CDR3 loop is CASSPRTVNTEAFF. The DNA for the CDR3 is TGTGCCAGCAGTCCGCGGACTGTGAACACTGAAGCTTTCTTT.

The V gene is TRBV30, the J gene TRBJ2-3, with 8 bases fitting TRBD1. In germline, CDR1 is GTSNPN, CDR2 SVGIG (reference sequence). CDR3 length: 15 residues. With 7 bases clipped from V and 4 bases from J, the junction kept 13 bases outside the gene matches. In nucleotides, the CDR3 is TGTGCCTCCCCTGTCGACGCAGGGGGCTCAGATACGCAGTATTTT. Translating it yields CASPVDAGGSDTQYF.

The V gene is TRBV7-9, the J gene TRBJ2-1, with D tentatively TRBD1 (6 bases). Between the trimmed V and J ends, which lost 1 base and 8 bases, there was a span of 12 bases. CDR1 is SEHNR, CDR2 FQNEAQ, per germline (reference sequence). This CDR3 region has 14 residues. The CDR3 region has the DNA TGTGCCAGCAGCTTAGAGGGTACAGGGTATGAGCAGTTCTTC. As protein: CASSLEGTGYEQFF.

This chain connects TRBV28 to TRBJ2-7; 11 bases align to TRBD1. J lost 0 bases, V lost 0 bases, and 7 bases had no gene match. This CDR3 has 18 amino acids. Germline V lookup: CDR1 MDHEN, CDR2 SYDVKM. Written as DNA, the CDR3 is TGTGCCAGCAGTTTATGGGGGACAGGGGGGCCAAGCTCCTACGAGCAGTACTTC. Its translation is CASSLWGTGGPSSYEQYF.

The chain uses TRBV2 and TRBJ2-3; D may be TRBD1 (5 bases). The CDR3 length is 15 residues. V lost 3 bases, J lost 0 bases, and 10 bases lay in between. In germline, CDR1 is SNHLY, CDR2 FYNNEI. In DNA form, the CDR3 reads TGTGCCAGCAGTGAGCGAAGGACAAGCACAGATACGCAGTATTTT. It is translated as CASSERRTSTDTQYF. Together with reference TRBV2 and TRBJ2-3, the CDR3 gives the full variable domain: EPEVTQTPSHQVTQMGQEVILRCVPISNHLYFYWYRQILGQKVEFLVSFYNNEISEKSEIFDDQFSVERPDGSNFTLKIRSTKLEDSAMYFCASSERRTSTDTQYFGPGTRLTVL.

The V and J genes are TRBV5-5 and TRBJ2-7; 8 positions agree with TRBD1. Germline V gene data show CDR1 as SGHKS and CDR2 as YYEKEE (reference sequence). CDR3 length: 15 residues. Losses at the gene ends were 0 bases for V and 0 bases for J; bases not matched to a gene: 2. CDR3 in amino acids: CASSLAGGSSYEQYF. Here the CDR3 DNA reads TGTGCCAGCAGCTTGGCAGGGGGCTCCTCCTACGAGCAGTACTTC.

The chain carries TRBV7-9 and TRBJ2-3, with 16 nucleotides matching TRBD2. In germline, CDR1 is SEHNR, CDR2 FQNEAQ (reference sequence). The CDR3 spans 17 residues. V dropped 5 bases and J dropped 4; count of bases not matched to a gene: 6. As DNA, the CDR3 is TGTGCCAGCAGCCCTGCGGGGACTAGCGGGAGGGCAGATACGCAGTATTTT. Translated, it gives CASSPAGTSGRADTQYF.

The chain recombines TRBV27 with TRBJ2-7; the D call may be TRBD1 or TRBD2 (5 bases each). CDR1 is MNHEY, CDR2 SMNVEV, per germline (reference sequence). This CDR3 spans 14 amino acids. Trimming shortened V by 4 bases and J by 0 bases, and 10 bases separated the two germline ends. The CDR3 DNA reads TGTGCCAGCAGTTACCGGGACGGCTCCTACGAGCAGTACTTC. It yields the protein CASSYRDGSYEQYF.

The V gene is TRBV5-4, the J gene TRBJ2-7, with TRBD2 identical over 8 bases. V lost 3 bases, J lost 2 bases, and 13 bases stayed unmatched. CDR1 and CDR2 from the germline V gene are SGHNT and YYREEE (reference sequence). CDR3 length equals 17 residues. CDR3 nucleotides: TGTGCCAGCAGCTGGGTGGGGTTTAGCGGGACTACCTACGAGCAGTACTTC. Its translation: CASSWVGFSGTTYEQYF.

The chain employs TRBV29-1 and TRBJ2-1; D is unresolved. Germline V lookup: CDR1 SQVTM, CDR2 ANQGSEA. V lost 4 bases to trimming and J lost 5 bases, with 3 bases between them. The CDR3 sequence is 10 residues long. The chain's CDR3 is CSVGNNEQFF. CDR3 DNA sequence: TGCAGCGTTGGGAACAATGAGCAGTTCTTC.

CDR3 loop: CASSAAPGLAEGEQFF. The CDR3 nucleotides are TGTGCCAGCAGCGCCGCCCCCGGACTAGCGGAGGGTGAGCAGTTCTTC. The chain links TRBV9 to TRBJ2-1, with 10 bases that match TRBD2. The V gene end was trimmed by 3 bases and the J gene end by 9 bases; junction bases not matched to a gene: 12. The CDR3 spans 16 residues. Looked up from germline, CDR1 is SGDLS and CDR2 is YYNGEE. The complete variable domain, with remaining parts taken from reference TRBV9 and TRBJ2-1, reads DSGVTQTPKHLITATGQRVTLRCSPRSGDLSVYWYQQSLDQGLQFLIQYYNGEERAKGNILERFSAQQFPDLHSELNLSSLELGDSALYFCASSAAPGLAEGEQFFGPGTRLTVL.

V and J are TRBV7-9 and TRBJ2-3; TRBD2 matches at 10 bases. CDR1 is SEHNR, CDR2 FQNEAQ, per germline (reference sequence). The CDR3 is 16 amino acids. Trimming removed 5 bases from V and 2 bases from J; junction bases left unmatched: 7. The CDR3 protein is CASSLWTSGLTDTQYF. CDR3 DNA: TGTGCCAGCAGCCTTTGGACTAGCGGACTCACAGATACGCAGTATTTT.

The chain joins TRBV7-8 to TRBJ2-7, with D possibly being TRBD2 (5 bases). Germline V gene sequence: CDR1 SGHVS, CDR2 FQNEAQ. The CDR3 is made up of 14 amino acids. V was trimmed by 3 bases and J by 6 bases, leaving 15 bases between them. The CDR3 here is CASSLPGNLAEQYF. CDR3 coding DNA: TGTGCCAGCAGCTTGCCGGGAAATCTCGCCGAGCAGTACTTC.

V is TRBV6-5 and J is TRBJ2-7; the D is unclear. From germline, CDR1 is MNHEY and CDR2 SVGAGI. V was trimmed by 2 bases and J by 7 bases, leaving 12 bases between them. The CDR3 has 13 residues. The CDR3 DNA is TGTGCCAGCAGTTACACGGACGGTGCGGAGCAGTACTTC. Amino acids: CASSYTDGAEQYF.

V gene TRBV6-1 combines with J gene TRBJ2-1; D is undetermined. CDR1 and CDR2 (germline): MNHNS, SASEGT. The CDR3 consists of 14 residues. With 3 bases removed from V and 1 base from J, the gap between germline ends came to 7 bases. The CDR3 DNA follows: TGTGCCAGCAGTGATGTGGGGTCCTACAATGAGCAGTTCTTC. It codes for CASSDVGSYNEQFF.

J is TRBJ2-7 and V is TRBV7-8; 9 bases map to TRBD2. Germline CDR1 SGHVS, CDR2 FQNEAQ. This CDR3 is built from 14 residues. After removal of 8 bases from V and 1 base from J, the junction contained 6 bases not matched to a gene. The CDR3 DNA reads TGTGCCAGCGGGCTAGCGGGGCCATCCTACGAGCAGTACTTC. Encoded protein: CASGLAGPSYEQYF.

The J gene is TRBJ1-3, the V gene TRBV5-4, with D unclear. V was trimmed by 2 bases and J by 2 bases, leaving 14 bases between them. Looked up from germline, CDR1 is SGHNT and CDR2 is YYREEE (reference sequence). This CDR3 is 16 amino acids long. Here the CDR3 reads CASSFEDFNAGNTIYF. As DNA, the CDR3 is TGTGCCAGCAGCTTCGAGGACTTTAACGCTGGAAACACCATATATTTT.

CDR3 region: CASSVGASGTHEQFF. The CDR3 DNA follows: TGTGCCAGCAGCGTAGGTGCTAGCGGGACCCATGAGCAGTTCTTC. The rearrangement joins TRBV9 to TRBJ2-1; 9 positions match TRBD2. Germline CDR1 SGDLS, CDR2 YYNGEE. The CDR3 totals 15 residues. Trimming cost V 0 bases and J 8 bases; bases outside gene matches: 6.

The chain combines TRBV7-9 with TRBJ1-1, with D unresolved. Germline V lookup: CDR1 SEHNR, CDR2 FQNEAQ (reference sequence). The length of the CDR3 is 13 residues. The V end was cut by 0 bases, the J end by 3 bases, with 5 bases between. In DNA form, the CDR3 reads TGTGCCAGCAGCTTAGCGAGTCACACTGAAGCTTTCTTT. Protein product: CASSLASHTEAFF.

This clone was seen once. The rearrangement links TRBV18 to TRBJ2-7; 8 nucleotides line up with TRBD2. V was clipped by 6 bases and J by 3 bases; unmatched bases: 7. CDR3 length: 14 residues. CDR1 is KGHSH, CDR2 LQKENI, per germline. CDR3 bases: TGTGCCAGCTCGGTCGGGAGGGCCGGCTACGAGCAGTACTTC. This sequence encodes CASSVGRAGYEQYF.